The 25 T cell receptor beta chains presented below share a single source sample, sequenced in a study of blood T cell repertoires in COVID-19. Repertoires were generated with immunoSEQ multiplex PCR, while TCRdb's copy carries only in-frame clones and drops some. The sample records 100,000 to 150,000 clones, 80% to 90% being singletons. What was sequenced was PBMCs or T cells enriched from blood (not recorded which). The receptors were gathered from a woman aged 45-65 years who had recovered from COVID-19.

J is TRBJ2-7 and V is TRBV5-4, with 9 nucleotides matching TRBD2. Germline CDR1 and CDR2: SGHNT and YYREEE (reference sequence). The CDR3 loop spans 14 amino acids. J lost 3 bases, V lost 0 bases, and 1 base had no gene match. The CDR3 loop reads CASSLDSGGYEQYF. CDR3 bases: TGTGCCAGCAGCTTGGATAGCGGGGGCTACGAGCAGTACTTC. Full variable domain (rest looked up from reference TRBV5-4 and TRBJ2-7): ETGVTQSPTHLIKTRGQQVTLRCSSQSGHNTVSWYQQALGQGPQFIFQYYREEENGRGNFPPRFSGLQFPNYSSELNVNALELDDSALYLCASSLDSGGYEQYFGPGTRLTVT.

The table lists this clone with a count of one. DNA for the CDR3: TGCAGCGTGACAGGGGGCGTGTACACTGAAGCTTTCTTT. Residues: CSVTGGVYTEAFF. The chain couples TRBV29-1 to TRBJ1-1; TRBD1 aligns across 10 bases. CDR3 length: 13 residues. Germline V CDR1 and CDR2: SQVTM, ANQGSEA. The J segment lost 3 bases and the V segment lost 6 bases, leaving 4 bases of the junction unmatched.

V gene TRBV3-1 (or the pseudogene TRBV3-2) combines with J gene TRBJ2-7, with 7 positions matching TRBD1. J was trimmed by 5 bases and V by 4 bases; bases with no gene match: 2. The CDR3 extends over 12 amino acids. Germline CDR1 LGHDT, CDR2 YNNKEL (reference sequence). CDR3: CASSRQGHEQYF. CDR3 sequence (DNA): TGTGCCAGCAGCCGACAGGGCCACGAGCAGTACTTC.

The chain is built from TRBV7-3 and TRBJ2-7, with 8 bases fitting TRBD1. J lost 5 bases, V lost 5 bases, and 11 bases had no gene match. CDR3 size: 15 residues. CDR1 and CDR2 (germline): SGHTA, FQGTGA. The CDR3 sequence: CASSPGVTGADEQYF. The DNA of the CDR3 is TGTGCCAGCAGCCCGGGGGTGACAGGGGCCGACGAGCAGTACTTC.

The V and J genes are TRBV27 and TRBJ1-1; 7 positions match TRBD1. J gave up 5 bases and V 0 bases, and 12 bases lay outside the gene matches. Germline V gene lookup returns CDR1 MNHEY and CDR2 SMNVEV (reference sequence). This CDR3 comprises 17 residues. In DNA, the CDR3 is TGTGCCAGCAGTTTATCGGTCAGGACAGGTTCGGTGACTGAAGCTTTCTTT. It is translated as CASSLSVRTGSVTEAFF.

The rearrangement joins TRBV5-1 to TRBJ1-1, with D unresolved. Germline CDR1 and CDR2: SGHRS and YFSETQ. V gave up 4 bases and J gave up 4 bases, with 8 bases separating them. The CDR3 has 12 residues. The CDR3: CASSPPGTEAFF. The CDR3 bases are TGCGCCAGCAGCCCCCCGGGCACTGAAGCTTTCTTT.

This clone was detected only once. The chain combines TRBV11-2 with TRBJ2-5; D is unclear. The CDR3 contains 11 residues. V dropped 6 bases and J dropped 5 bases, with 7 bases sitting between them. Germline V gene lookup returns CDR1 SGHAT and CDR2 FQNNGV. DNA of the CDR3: TGTGCCAGCAGTCCCGAGGAGACCCAGTACTTC. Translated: CASSPEETQYF.

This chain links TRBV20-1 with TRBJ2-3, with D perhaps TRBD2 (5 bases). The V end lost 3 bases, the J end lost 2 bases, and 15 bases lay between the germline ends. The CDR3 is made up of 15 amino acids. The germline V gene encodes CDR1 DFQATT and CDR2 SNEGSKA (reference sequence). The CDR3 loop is CSASDPGLLTDTQYF. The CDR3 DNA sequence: TGCAGTGCTAGTGACCCAGGACTCCTCACAGATACGCAGTATTTT.

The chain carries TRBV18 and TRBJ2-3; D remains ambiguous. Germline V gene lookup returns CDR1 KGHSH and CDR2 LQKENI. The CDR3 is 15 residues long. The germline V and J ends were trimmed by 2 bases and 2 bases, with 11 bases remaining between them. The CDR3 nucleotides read TGTGCCAGCTCACCAACCGCAGTCCACACAGATACGCAGTATTTT. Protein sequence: CASSPTAVHTDTQYF.

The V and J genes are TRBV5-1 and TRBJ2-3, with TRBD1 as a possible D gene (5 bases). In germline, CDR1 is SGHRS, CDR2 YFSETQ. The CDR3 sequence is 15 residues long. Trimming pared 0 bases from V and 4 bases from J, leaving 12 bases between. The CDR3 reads CASSLEAGWADTQYF. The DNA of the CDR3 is TGCGCCAGCAGCTTGGAGGCAGGGTGGGCAGATACGCAGTATTTT.

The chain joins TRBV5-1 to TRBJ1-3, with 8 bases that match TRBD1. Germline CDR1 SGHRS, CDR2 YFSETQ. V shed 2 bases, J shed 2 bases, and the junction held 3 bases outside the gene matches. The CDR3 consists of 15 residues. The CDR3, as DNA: TGCGCCAGCAGCTTAACAGGGGGGACTGGAAACACCATATATTTT. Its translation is CASSLTGGTGNTIYF.

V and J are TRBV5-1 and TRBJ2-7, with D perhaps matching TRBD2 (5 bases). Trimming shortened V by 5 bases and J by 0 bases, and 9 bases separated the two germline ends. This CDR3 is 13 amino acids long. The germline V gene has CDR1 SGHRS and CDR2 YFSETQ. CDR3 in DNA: TGCGCCAGCAGTTGGACTGCCTCCTACGAGCAGTACTTC. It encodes CASSWTASYEQYF.

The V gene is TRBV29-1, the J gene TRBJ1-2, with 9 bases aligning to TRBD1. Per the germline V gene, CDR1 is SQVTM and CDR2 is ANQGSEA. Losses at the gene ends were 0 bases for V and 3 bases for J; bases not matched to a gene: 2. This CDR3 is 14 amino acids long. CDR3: CSVEDGQGYYGYTF. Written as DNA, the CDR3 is TGCAGCGTTGAAGATGGACAGGGGTACTATGGCTACACCTTC.

The CDR3, as DNA: TGTGCCAGTAGTACAACTTCAAATACGCAGTATTTT. As protein: CASSTTSNTQYF. The chain uses TRBV19 and TRBJ2-3; D uncertain. V was pared by 4 bases and J by 7 bases, with 9 bases between. Germline V lookup: CDR1 LNHDA, CDR2 SQIVND (reference sequence). The CDR3 contains 12 residues.

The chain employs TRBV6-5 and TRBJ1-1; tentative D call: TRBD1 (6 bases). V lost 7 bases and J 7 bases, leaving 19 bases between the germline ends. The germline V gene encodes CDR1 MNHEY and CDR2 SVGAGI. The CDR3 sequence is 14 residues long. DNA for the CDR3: TGTGCCAGCACAACAGGGACACCCGTTTATGAAGCTTTCTTT. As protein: CASTTGTPVYEAFF.

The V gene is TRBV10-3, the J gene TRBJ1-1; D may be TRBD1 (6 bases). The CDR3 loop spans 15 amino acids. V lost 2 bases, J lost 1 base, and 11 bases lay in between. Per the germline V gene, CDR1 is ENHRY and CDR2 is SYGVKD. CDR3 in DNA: TGTGCCATCAGTGAGCTCCCGACAGGGAACACTGAAGCTTTCTTT. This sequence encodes CAISELPTGNTEAFF.

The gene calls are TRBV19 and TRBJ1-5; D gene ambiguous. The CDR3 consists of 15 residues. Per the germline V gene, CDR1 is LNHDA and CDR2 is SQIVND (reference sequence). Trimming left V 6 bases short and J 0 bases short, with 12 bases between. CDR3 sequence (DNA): TGTGCCAGTAGGTATTTATCCAGTAGCAATCAGCCCCAGCATTTT. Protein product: CASRYLSSSNQPQHF. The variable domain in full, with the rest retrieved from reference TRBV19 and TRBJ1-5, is DGGITQSPKYLFRKEGQNVTLSCEQNLNHDAMYWYRQDPGQGLRLIYYSQIVNDFQKGDIAEGYSVSREKKESFPLTVTSAQKNPTAFYLCASRYLSSSNQPQHFGDGTRLSIL.

Here the CDR3 DNA reads TGTGCCAGCAGTGGGACAGGAAATACGCAGTATTTT. Translated, it gives CASSGTGNTQYF. This chain connects TRBV12-3 or TRBV12-4 to TRBJ2-3; 8 positions match TRBD1. V trimming: 5 bases; J trimming: 7 bases; junction bases outside the gene matches: 2. This CDR3 spans 12 amino acids.

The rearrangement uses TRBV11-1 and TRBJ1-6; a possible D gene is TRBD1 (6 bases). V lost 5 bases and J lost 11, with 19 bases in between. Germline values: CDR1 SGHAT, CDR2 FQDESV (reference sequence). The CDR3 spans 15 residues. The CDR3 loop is CASSRQELGGPPLHF. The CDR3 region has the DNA TGTGCCAGCAGCCGACAGGAGTTGGGTGGGCCACCCCTCCACTTT.

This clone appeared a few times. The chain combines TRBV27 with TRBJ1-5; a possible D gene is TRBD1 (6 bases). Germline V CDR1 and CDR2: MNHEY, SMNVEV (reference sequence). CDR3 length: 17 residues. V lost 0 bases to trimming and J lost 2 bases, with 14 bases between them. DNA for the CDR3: TGTGCCAGCAGTTTATCAGGCAGGGGATCAGGCAATCAGCCCCAGCATTTT. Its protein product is CASSLSGRGSGNQPQHF.

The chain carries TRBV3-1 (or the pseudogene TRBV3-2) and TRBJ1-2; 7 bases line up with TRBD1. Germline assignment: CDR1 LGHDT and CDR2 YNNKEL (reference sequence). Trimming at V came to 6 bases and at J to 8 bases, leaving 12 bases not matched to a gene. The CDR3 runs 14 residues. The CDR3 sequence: CASSQYRGGHGYTF. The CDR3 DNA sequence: TGTGCCAGCAGTCAATACAGGGGCGGCCACGGCTACACCTTC.

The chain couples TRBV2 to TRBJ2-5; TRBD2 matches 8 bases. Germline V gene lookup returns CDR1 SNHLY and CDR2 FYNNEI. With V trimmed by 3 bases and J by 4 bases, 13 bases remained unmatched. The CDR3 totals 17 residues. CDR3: CASSDSRGGQGRETQYF. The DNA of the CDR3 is TGTGCCAGCAGTGATTCCCGCGGGGGGCAGGGGAGAGAGACCCAGTACTTC.

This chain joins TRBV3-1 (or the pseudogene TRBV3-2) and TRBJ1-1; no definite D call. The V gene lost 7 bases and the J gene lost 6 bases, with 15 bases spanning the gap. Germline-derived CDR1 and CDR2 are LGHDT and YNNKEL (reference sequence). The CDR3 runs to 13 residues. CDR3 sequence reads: CASNLWGGAEAFF. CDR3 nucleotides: TGTGCCAGCAACCTCTGGGGAGGAGCTGAAGCTTTCTTT.

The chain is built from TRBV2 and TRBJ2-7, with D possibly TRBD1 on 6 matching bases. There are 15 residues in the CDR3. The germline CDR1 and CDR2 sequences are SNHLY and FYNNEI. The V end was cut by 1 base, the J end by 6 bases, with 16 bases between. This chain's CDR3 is CASSEGIQGISEQYF. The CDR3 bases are TGTGCCAGCAGTGAAGGCATACAGGGTATAAGCGAGCAGTACTTC.

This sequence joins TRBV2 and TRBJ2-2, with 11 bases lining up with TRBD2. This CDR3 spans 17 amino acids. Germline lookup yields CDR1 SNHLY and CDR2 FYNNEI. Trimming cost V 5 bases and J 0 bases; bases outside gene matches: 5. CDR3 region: CASSTTSGEANTGELFF. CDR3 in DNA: TGTGCCAGCAGTACGACTAGCGGGGAAGCGAACACCGGGGAGCTGTTTTTT.